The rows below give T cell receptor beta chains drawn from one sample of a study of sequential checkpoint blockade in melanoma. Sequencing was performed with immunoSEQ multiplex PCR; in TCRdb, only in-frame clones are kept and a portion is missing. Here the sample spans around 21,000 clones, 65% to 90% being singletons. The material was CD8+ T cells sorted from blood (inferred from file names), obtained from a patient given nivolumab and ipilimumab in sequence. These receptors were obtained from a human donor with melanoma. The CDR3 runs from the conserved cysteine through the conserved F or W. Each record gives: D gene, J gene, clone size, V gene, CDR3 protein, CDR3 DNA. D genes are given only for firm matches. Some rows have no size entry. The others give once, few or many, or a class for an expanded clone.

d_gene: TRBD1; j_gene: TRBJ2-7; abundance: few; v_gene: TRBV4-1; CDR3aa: CASSQDLLQGSYEQYF; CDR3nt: TGCGCCAGCAGCCAAGATCTTCTACAGGGGAGTTACGAGCAGTACTTC
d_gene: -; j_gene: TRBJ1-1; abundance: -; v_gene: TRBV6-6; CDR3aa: CASNPQGRWTEAFF; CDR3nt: TGTGCCAGCAACCCTCAGGGGAGATGGACTGAAGCTTTCTTT
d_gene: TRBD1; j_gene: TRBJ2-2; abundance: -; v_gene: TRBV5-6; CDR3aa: CASSSDRDETGELFF; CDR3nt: TGTGCCAGCAGCTCAGACAGGGATGAGACCGGGGAGCTGTTTTTT
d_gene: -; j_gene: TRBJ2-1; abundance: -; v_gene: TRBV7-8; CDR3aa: CASSFRVGGGEQFF; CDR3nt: TGTGCCAGCAGCTTCAGGGTCGGGGGAGGTGAGCAGTTCTTC
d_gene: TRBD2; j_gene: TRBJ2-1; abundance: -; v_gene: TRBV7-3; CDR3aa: CASSLVRGASYNEQFF; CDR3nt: TGTGCCAGCAGCTTAGTGCGGGGGGCTTCCTACAATGAGCAGTTCTTC
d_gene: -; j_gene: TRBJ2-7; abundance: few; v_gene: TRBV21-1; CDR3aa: CASSRYRLLSYEQYF; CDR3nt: TGTGCCAGCAGCAGATACAGGCTTCTCTCCTACGAGCAGTACTTC
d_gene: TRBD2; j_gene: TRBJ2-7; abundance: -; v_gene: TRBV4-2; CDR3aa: CASSHSGGSSYEQYF; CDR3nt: TGTGCCAGCAGCCATAGCGGGGGGTCCTCCTACGAGCAGTACTTC
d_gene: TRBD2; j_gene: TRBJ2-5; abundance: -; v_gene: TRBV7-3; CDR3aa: CASSQGLGAETQYF; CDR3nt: TGTGCCAGCAGCCAGGGACTAGGGGCGGAGACCCAGTACTTC
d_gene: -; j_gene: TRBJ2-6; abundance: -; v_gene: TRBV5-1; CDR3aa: CASSLAGLGGANVLTF; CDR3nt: TGCGCCAGCAGCTTGGCAGGGCTGGGAGGGGCCAACGTCCTGACTTTC
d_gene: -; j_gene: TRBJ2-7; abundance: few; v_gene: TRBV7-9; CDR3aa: CASSLGGVGSYEQYF; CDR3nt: TGTGCCAGCAGCTTAGGGGGAGTTGGGTCCTACGAGCAGTACTTC
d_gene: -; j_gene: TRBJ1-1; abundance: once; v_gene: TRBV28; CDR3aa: CASSLSPGSNTEAFF; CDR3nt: TGTGCCAGCAGTTTAAGTCCAGGGTCTAACACTGAAGCTTTCTTT
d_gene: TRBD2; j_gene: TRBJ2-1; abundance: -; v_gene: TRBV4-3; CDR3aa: CASSSRLAGNYNEQFF; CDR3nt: TGCGCCAGCAGCTCACGACTAGCGGGGAACTACAATGAGCAGTTCTTC
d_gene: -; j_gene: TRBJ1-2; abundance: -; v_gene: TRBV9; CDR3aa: CASSVSTGPRFGYTF; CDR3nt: TGTGCCAGCAGCGTATCTACAGGGCCTCGATTTGGCTACACCTTC
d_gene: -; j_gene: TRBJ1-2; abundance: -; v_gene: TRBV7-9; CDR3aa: CASSADRAYGYTF; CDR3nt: TGTGCCAGCAGCGCCGACAGAGCCTATGGCTACACCTTC
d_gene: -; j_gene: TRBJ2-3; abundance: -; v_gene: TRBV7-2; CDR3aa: CASSVGRGEATDTQYF; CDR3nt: TGTGCCAGCAGCGTAGGTCGGGGAGAAGCCACAGATACGCAGTATTTT
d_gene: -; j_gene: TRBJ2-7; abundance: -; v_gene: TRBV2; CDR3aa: CASSRRGLSYEQYF; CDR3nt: TGTGCCAGCAGCCGAAGGGGACTTTCCTACGAGCAGTACTTC
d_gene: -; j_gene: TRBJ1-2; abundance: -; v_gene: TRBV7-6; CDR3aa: CASSLYAGDRRGYTF; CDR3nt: TGTGCCAGCAGCTTATACGCTGGAGACAGGCGTGGCTACACCTTC
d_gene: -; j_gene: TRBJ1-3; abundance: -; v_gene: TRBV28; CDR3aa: CASSLSGDLSGNTIYF; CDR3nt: TGTGCCAGCAGTTTATCGGGGGACCTGAGTGGAAACACCATATATTTT
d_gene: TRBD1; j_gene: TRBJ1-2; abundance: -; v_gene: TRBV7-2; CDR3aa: CASSSNDRGASNYGYTF; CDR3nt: TGTGCCAGCAGCTCTAACGACAGGGGCGCTTCTAACTATGGCTACACCTTC
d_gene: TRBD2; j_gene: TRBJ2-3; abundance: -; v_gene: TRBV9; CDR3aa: CASSGRGGTSTDTQYF; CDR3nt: TGTGCCAGCAGCGGACGGGGGGGAACTAGCACAGATACGCAGTATTTT
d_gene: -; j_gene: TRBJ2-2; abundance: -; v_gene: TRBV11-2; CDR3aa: CASSSQTLNTGELFF; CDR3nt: TGTGCCAGCAGCTCACAAACCCTGAACACCGGGGAGCTGTTTTTT
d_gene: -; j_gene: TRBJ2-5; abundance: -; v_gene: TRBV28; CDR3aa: CASSSSGEVTQYF; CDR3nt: TGTGCCAGCAGTTCATCGGGGGAGGTGACCCAGTACTTC
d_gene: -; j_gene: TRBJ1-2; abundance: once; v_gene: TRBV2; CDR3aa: CASSDWPSNYGYTF; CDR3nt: TGTGCCAGCAGTGATTGGCCCTCTAACTATGGCTACACCTTC
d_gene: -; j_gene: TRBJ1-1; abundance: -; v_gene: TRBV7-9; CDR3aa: CASSLNRLDTEAFF; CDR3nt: TGTGCCAGCAGCTTAAACAGGTTGGACACTGAAGCTTTCTTT
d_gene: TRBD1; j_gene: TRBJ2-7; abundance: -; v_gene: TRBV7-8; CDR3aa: CASSKHPRDSLYYEQYF; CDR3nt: TGTGCCAGCAGCAAGCACCCCCGGGACAGCCTTTACTACGAGCAGTACTTC
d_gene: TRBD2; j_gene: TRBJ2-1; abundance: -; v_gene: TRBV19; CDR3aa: CASSKRGGFYNEQFF; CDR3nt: TGTGCCAGTAGCAAGCGGGGGGGCTTCTACAATGAGCAGTTCTTC